These 14 T cell receptor beta chains originate from one sample sequenced in a study of identical twins listed by TCRdb under 2016. Library preparation employed 5' RACE. The run used an Illumina HiSeq 2000. TCRdb trimmed public reads at Q25 via fastp, called clones via MiXCR and kept in-frame beta chains. Here each entry gathers all rows of one CDR3 protein and keeps the most common genes and DNA. This sample is represented by some 240,000 distinct CDR3 sequences; about 11% of them were singletons. The ten biggest clones cover over 8% of the sample. Material: memory T cells sorted from blood. The cell subset or site label of this sample denotes: CD45RO+ enriched T cells. The receptors come from a man aged 50-60 years in good health.

This clonotype was observed at least ten times. The gene calls are TRBV12-3 or TRBV12-4 and TRBJ2-2, with 8 bases aligning to TRBD2. This CDR3 region has 20 residues. V was pared by 1 base and J by 7 bases, with 20 bases of the junction left unmatched. The CDR3 loop reads CASSLGQGTSGGPLFGELFF. DNA of the CDR3: TGTGCCAGCAGTTTAGGTCAGGGTACCTCGGGGGGGCCACTCTTCGGGGAGCTGTTTTTT.

The chain is built from TRBV18 and TRBJ1-1; D is uncertain. Trimming took 4 bases from V and 11 from J, leaving 11 bases between them. CDR1 KGHSH and CDR2 LQKENI come from the germline V gene. This CDR3 region has 11 residues. Written as DNA, the CDR3 is TGTGCCAGCTCACGTGGGGTTGGGGCTTTCTTT. This gives the protein CASSRGVGAFF.

This clonotype was detected ten times or more. This chain joins TRBV6-2 or TRBV6-3 and TRBJ2-2; D is ambiguous. V was cut by 8 bases and J by 1 base, with 2 bases left in between. Germline CDR1 is MNHEY and CDR2 is SVGEGT. The CDR3 has 11 amino acids. CDR3 residues: CASRNTGELFF. As DNA, the CDR3 is TGTGCCAGCCGGAACACCGGGGAGCTGTTTTTT.

This clonotype was recorded many times. The rearrangement uses TRBV20-1 and TRBJ1-5; TRBD1 agrees at 9 bases. This CDR3 spans 14 amino acids. CDR1 is DFQATT and CDR2 is SNEGSKA in the germline V gene (reference sequence). Trimming at V came to 8 bases and at J to 6 bases, leaving 11 bases not matched to a gene. The CDR3 region is CSIKQGASSQPQHF. CDR3 bases: TGCAGTATTAAACAGGGGGCTAGTAGTCAGCCCCAGCATTTT.

Concerning this clonotype: A much larger clone lies one base from this, so it may be a read error. V and J are TRBV7-2 and TRBJ2-2, with D tentatively TRBD1 (7 bases). The CDR3 covers 14 residues. Germline V gene data show CDR1 as SGHTA and CDR2 as FQGNSA. The CDR3 loop is CAISFQGGTGELFF. Here the CDR3 DNA reads TGTGCCATCAGCTTCCAGGGGGGCACCGGGGAGCTGTTTTTT.

This clonotype has only a few counts. The rearrangement links TRBV10-3 to TRBJ2-5; D is uncertain. Deletions cut 4 bases from V and 7 bases from J, with 16 bases between. The length of the CDR3 is 14 residues. Per germline, CDR1 ENHRY and CDR2 SYGVKD. The CDR3 sequence: CAISVAGAGWTQYF. The CDR3 bases are TGTGCCATCAGTGTTGCAGGCGCCGGATGGACCCAGTACTTC.

This clonotype was recorded at least ten times. The chain links TRBV20-1 to TRBJ2-1; 9 nucleotides align to TRBD2. CDR1 and CDR2 from the germline V gene are DFQATT and SNEGSKA (reference sequence). Trimming took 0 bases from V and 10 from J; bases not matched to a gene: 10. The CDR3 contains 15 residues. The CDR3 bases are TGCAGTGCTAGAGATATGGCGGGAGGGGGGGAGGAGCAGTTCTTC. Protein sequence: CSARDMAGGGEEQFF.

V and J are TRBV12-3 or TRBV12-4 and TRBJ1-6; 7 nucleotides match TRBD1. The CDR3 is 15 residues long. V was pared by 8 bases and J by 9 bases, with 13 bases of the junction left unmatched. CDR3 in amino acids: CASANIQGYASPLHF. The CDR3 DNA reads as TGTGCCAGCGCCAACATACAGGGGTACGCTTCACCCCTCCACTTT.

The V and J genes are TRBV20-1 and TRBJ2-7; D gene ambiguous. V was cut by 6 bases and J by 2 bases, with 17 bases left in between. This CDR3 is built from 14 residues. Germline V gives CDR1 DFQATT, CDR2 SNEGSKA (reference sequence). The CDR3 loop is CSAPRPGATYEQYF. The CDR3 DNA reads as TGCAGTGCCCCTCGTCCCGGTGCCACCTACGAGCAGTACTTC.

The V and J genes are TRBV18 and TRBJ2-5; D possibly corresponds to TRBD2 (5 bases). V lost 3 bases and J 4 bases, leaving 9 bases between the germline ends. The CDR3 is made up of 13 amino acids. The germline CDR1 and CDR2 sequences are KGHSH and LQKENI. The CDR3 here is CASSPRRVETQYF. The DNA of the CDR3 is TGTGCCAGCTCACCGAGGCGGGTAGAGACCCAGTACTTC.

In this sample, this clonotype turned up many times. The chain uses TRBV6-2 or TRBV6-3 and TRBJ2-5; tentative D call: TRBD2 (6 bases). CDR1 is MNHEY, CDR2 SVGEGT, per germline. V was pared by 3 bases and J by 3 bases, with 11 bases between. The CDR3 runs to 14 residues. CDR3 protein: CASSYGWREETQYF. CDR3 nucleotides: TGTGCCAGCAGTTATGGTTGGAGGGAAGAGACCCAGTACTTC.

There are many counts of this clonotype. J is TRBJ1-6 and V is TRBV3-1; D not resolved. The CDR3 spans 12 residues. In germline, CDR1 is LGHDT, CDR2 YNNKEL (reference sequence). V lost 8 bases, J lost 1 base, and 3 bases lay in between. The DNA of the CDR3 is TGTGCCAGCCAATCCTATAATTCACCCCTCCACTTT. It codes for CASQSYNSPLHF. The whole variable domain, filled in from reference TRBV3-1 and TRBJ1-6, reads DTAVSQTPKYLVTQMGNDKSIKCEQNLGHDTMYWYKQDSKKFLKIMFSYNNKELIINETVPNRFSPKSPDKAHLNLHINSLELGDSAVYFCASQSYNSPLHFGNGTRLTVT.

This clonotype was detected many times. The chain recombines TRBV4-1 with TRBJ2-7, with 8 bases lining up with TRBD2. Trimming at V came to 0 bases and at J to 3 bases, leaving 7 bases not matched to a gene. From germline, CDR1 is MGHRA and CDR2 YSYEKL. CDR3 length: 16 amino acids. CDR3 DNA: TGCGCCAGCAGCCAAGAAAGAGCGGGGGTGGGCTACGAGCAGTACTTC. Amino acids: CASSQERAGVGYEQYF.

In this sample, this clonotype turned up a few times. The J gene is TRBJ1-3, the V gene TRBV2; D uncertain. This CDR3 comprises 13 residues. The V gene's germline CDR1 is SNHLY and CDR2 FYNNEI. Trimming left V 7 bases short and J 2 bases short, with 9 bases between. CDR3 DNA: TGTGCCAGCACCCCAGCAACTGGAAACACCATATATTTT. Translation: CASTPATGNTIYF.